The next 9 T cell receptor beta chains were all read from a single sample in a study of T cells and Merkel cell carcinoma outcomes. Data came from immunoSEQ multiplex PCR; TCRdb stores just in-frame clones and leaves some out. The sample contains just over 15,000 clones, about 89% of which appear only once. Sequenced: tumor tissue from Merkel cell carcinoma. These receptors came from a human donor with Merkel cell carcinoma.

This rearrangement joins TRBV9 to TRBJ1-1; D remains ambiguous. V was cut by 0 bases and J by 0 bases, with 9 bases left in between. CDR1 SGDLS and CDR2 YYNGEE come from the germline V gene. This CDR3 spans 15 amino acids. The CDR3 DNA follows: TGTGCCAGCAGCGTAGATGCAGCTCTGAACACTGAAGCTTTCTTT. Translating gives CASSVDAALNTEAFF.

The V call is TRBV28, the J call TRBJ2-3; the D gene is possibly TRBD2 (5 bases). The CDR3 sequence is 13 residues long. The germline V gene has CDR1 MDHEN and CDR2 SYDVKM. Trimming stripped 8 bases from V and 0 bases from J, with 9 bases between. CDR3 DNA: TGTGCCAGCGTGGGCGGGAGCACAGATACGCAGTATTTT. Translation gives CASVGGSTDTQYF.

This clone was observed a handful of times. Other DNA sequences in the same sample also yield this CDR3. The DNA for the CDR3 is TGTGCCAGCAGTTACTCGGGGACAGTAGGGTACGAGCAGTACTTC. The encoded protein is CASSYSGTVGYEQYF. V usage is TRBV6-5 and J usage is TRBJ2-7; 7 bases align to TRBD1. V was pared by 0 bases and J by 4 bases, with 6 bases of the junction left unmatched. Germline V lookup: CDR1 MNHEY, CDR2 SVGAGI. This CDR3 spans 15 amino acids.

Here the CDR3 reads CASSELWANTEAFF. In DNA form, the CDR3 reads TGTGCCAGCAGTGAACTATGGGCGAACACTGAAGCTTTCTTT. V is TRBV6-1 and J is TRBJ1-1; D gene unclear. Per the germline V gene, CDR1 is MNHNS and CDR2 is SASEGT. Trimming pared 2 bases from V and 1 base from J, leaving 8 bases between. This CDR3 comprises 14 residues.

The chain combines TRBV6-1 with TRBJ1-5; 10 nucleotides align to TRBD1. Trimming at V came to 8 bases and at J to 6 bases, leaving 7 bases not matched to a gene. Germline CDR1 reads MNHNS; CDR2 reads SASEGT. The CDR3 sequence is 14 residues long. The CDR3 protein is CASRDRGIGQPQHF. CDR3 nucleotides: TGTGCCAGCCGGGACAGGGGTATCGGTCAGCCCCAGCATTTT.

The V and J genes are TRBV19 and TRBJ1-3; 7 bases align to TRBD1. The V gene's germline CDR1 is LNHDA and CDR2 SQIVND (reference sequence). V lost 5 bases to trimming and J lost 4 bases; unmatched junction nucleotides: 8. This CDR3 spans 15 amino acids. The CDR3 protein is CASSPQAGQGNTIYF. The DNA of the CDR3 is TGTGCCAGTAGTCCCCAGGCGGGACAGGGAAACACCATATATTTT.

The chain employs TRBV27 and TRBJ2-1; TRBD1 is a possible D gene (5 bases). Germline V CDR1 and CDR2: MNHEY, SMNVEV (reference sequence). This CDR3 contains 14 residues. Trimming cost V 0 bases and J 2 bases, with 5 bases left between them. CDR3 amino acids: CASSLSQAYNEQFF. In DNA, the CDR3 is TGTGCCAGCAGTTTATCACAGGCCTACAATGAGCAGTTCTTC.

This chain uses TRBV7-8 with TRBJ2-5, with D unclear. The CDR3 spans 14 residues. Germline V gives CDR1 SGHVS, CDR2 FQNEAQ. The ends were cut back, 2 bases at V and 2 bases at J, with 9 bases in the middle. The DNA of the CDR3 is TGTGCCAGCAGCTTAATGTACTGGCAAGAGACCCAGTACTTC. It is translated as CASSLMYWQETQYF.

This clone was detected only once. V usage is TRBV18 and J usage is TRBJ1-5; tentative D call: TRBD1 (6 bases). Trimming removed 1 base from V and 7 bases from J, with 8 bases in between. The CDR3 is 13 residues long. The germline V gene encodes CDR1 KGHSH and CDR2 LQKENI. In DNA, the CDR3 is TGTGCCAGCTCACCACAGGGACAACAGCCCCAGCATTTT. Protein sequence: CASSPQGQQPQHF.